One and the same sample provided the 10 T cell receptor beta chains below, sequenced in a study of blood T cell repertoires in COVID-19. Sequencing used immunoSEQ multiplex PCR; TCRdb keeps in-frame clones, though not all of them. The sample records about 100,000 clones, roughly 92% being singletons. Material: peripheral blood. The source is a man aged 45 to 65 with active COVID-19.

This clone was seen a handful of times. The chain links TRBV29-1 to TRBJ1-1, with 7 bases aligning to TRBD1. Unmatched junction bases numbered 5, after V lost 7 bases and J lost 6 bases. Germline V gives CDR1 SQVTM, CDR2 ANQGSEA. This CDR3 contains 11 residues. CDR3 residues: CSAATGPEAFF. Here the CDR3 DNA reads TGCAGCGCCGCGACAGGGCCTGAAGCTTTCTTT.

V is TRBV5-4 and J is TRBJ1-1, with 8 positions matching TRBD1. Trimming cost V 4 bases and J 0 bases; bases outside gene matches: 5. Germline CDR1 is SGHNT and CDR2 is YYREEE (reference sequence). The CDR3 runs to 15 residues. The CDR3, as DNA: TGTGCCAGCAGCGTCCGGACAGGGATGAACACTGAAGCTTTCTTT. This sequence encodes CASSVRTGMNTEAFF.

This chain joins TRBV3-1 (or the pseudogene TRBV3-2) and TRBJ2-3; TRBD2 aligns across 11 bases. CDR3 length: 16 amino acids. CDR1 and CDR2 (germline): LGHDT, YNNKEL (reference sequence). The trim removed 1 base at V and 3 bases at J, leaving 3 bases unmatched. The CDR3 sequence is CASSQGIAGGTDTQYF. Written as DNA, the CDR3 is TGTGCCAGCAGCCAAGGTATAGCGGGAGGGACAGATACGCAGTATTTT.

CDR3 protein: CASSYSAGFNYGYTF. CDR3 nucleotide sequence: TGTGCCAGCAGTTACTCGGCGGGGTTTAACTATGGCTACACCTTC. The V and J genes are TRBV6-5 and TRBJ1-2; unclear D gene. V shed 0 bases and J shed 1 base, with 9 bases lying between them. CDR1 is MNHEY, CDR2 SVGAGI, per germline. The CDR3 is 15 amino acids.

This chain links TRBV28 with TRBJ1-1; 9 bases fit TRBD1. The germline V gene has CDR1 MDHEN and CDR2 SYDVKM. Unmatched junction bases numbered 1, after V lost 4 bases and J lost 1 base. CDR3 length equals 14 residues. Written as DNA, the CDR3 is TGTGCCAGCAGTTCGGGACAGGGGAACACTGAAGCTTTCTTT. This sequence encodes CASSSGQGNTEAFF.

The count of this clone is one. J is TRBJ1-4 and V is TRBV7-8; 10 bases are a match to TRBD1. The CDR3 length is 15 residues. J was trimmed by 8 bases and V by 5 bases; bases with no gene match: 8. CDR1 and CDR2 (germline): SGHVS, FQNEAQ. The CDR3 region has the DNA TGTGCCAGCAGCCCGACAGGGGGCGTAGGAGAAAAACTGTTTTTT. Its protein is CASSPTGGVGEKLFF.

This sequence joins TRBV14 and TRBJ2-1; unclear D gene. V dropped 1 base and J dropped 9 bases, with 16 bases sitting between them. This CDR3 region has 15 residues. Germline V gene data show CDR1 as SGHDN and CDR2 as FVKESK. The CDR3 spells CASSQVPSKFGEQFF. CDR3 coding DNA: TGTGCCAGCAGCCAAGTTCCCTCGAAATTCGGTGAGCAGTTCTTC.

The chain carries TRBV28 and TRBJ2-1; 9 positions agree with TRBD2. This CDR3 is built from 16 residues. The V gene end was trimmed by 5 bases and the J gene end by 0 bases; junction bases not matched to a gene: 5. Germline CDR1 is MDHEN and CDR2 is SYDVKM. The CDR3 nucleotides read TGTGCCAGCAGTCCCCTAGCGGGGAGCTCCTACAATGAGCAGTTCTTC. It yields the protein CASSPLAGSSYNEQFF. The whole variable domain, remainder taken from reference TRBV28 and TRBJ2-1, is DVKVTQSSRYLVKRTGEKVFLECVQDMDHENMFWYRQDPGLGLRLIYFSYDVKMKEKGDIPEGYSVSREKKERFSLILESASTNQTSMYLCASSPLAGSSYNEQFFGPGTRLTVL.

This clone was counted once. This chain links TRBV5-1 with TRBJ2-5; 11 positions match TRBD1. This CDR3 spans 13 amino acids. V trimming: 2 bases; J trimming: 9 bases; junction bases outside the gene matches: 3. Germline V gene data show CDR1 as SGHRS and CDR2 as YFSETQ. CDR3 region: CASSFEGQGAQYF. The CDR3 coding sequence is TGCGCCAGCAGCTTTGAGGGACAGGGGGCCCAGTACTTC.

This clone appeared once. V gene TRBV5-1 combines with J gene TRBJ2-1; TRBD2 is a possible D gene (5 bases). Trimming took 4 bases from V and 4 from J, leaving 18 bases between them. The length of the CDR3 is 16 residues. CDR1 and CDR2 (germline): SGHRS, YFSETQ. DNA for the CDR3: TGCGCCAGCAGCCCAGGTAGGAGTACGGGGTACAATGAGCAGTTCTTC. Translated: CASSPGRSTGYNEQFF.